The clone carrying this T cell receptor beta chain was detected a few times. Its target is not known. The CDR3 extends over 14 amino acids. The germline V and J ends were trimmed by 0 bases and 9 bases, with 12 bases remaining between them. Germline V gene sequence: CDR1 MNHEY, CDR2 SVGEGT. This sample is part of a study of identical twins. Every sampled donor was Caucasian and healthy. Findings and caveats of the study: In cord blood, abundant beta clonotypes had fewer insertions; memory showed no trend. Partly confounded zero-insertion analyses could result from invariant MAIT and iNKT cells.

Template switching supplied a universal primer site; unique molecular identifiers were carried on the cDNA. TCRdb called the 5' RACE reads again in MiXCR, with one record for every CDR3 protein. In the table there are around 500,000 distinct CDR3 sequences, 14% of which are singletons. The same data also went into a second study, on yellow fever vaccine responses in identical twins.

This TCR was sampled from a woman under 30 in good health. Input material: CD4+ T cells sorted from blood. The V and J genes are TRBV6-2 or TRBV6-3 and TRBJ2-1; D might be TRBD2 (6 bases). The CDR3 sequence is CASSYSIGGTEQFF. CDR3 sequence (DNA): TGTGCCAGCAGTTACTCGATCGGAGGGACTGAGCAGTTCTTC.